The subject of this entry is one TCR beta chain. Its ends do not fully match the called genes, so a read error is possible. This record comes from a study of T cells in Graves' hyperthyroidism and ophthalmopathy. Overall study: Specimen type is peripheral blood, collected at initial diagnosis prior to any treatment.

A NOSPECS grade of at least 4, a Clinical Activity Score of at least 3 and duration under 3 months were recorded in ophthalmopathy patients. RNA transcripts provided the source from which TCR beta CDR3 regions were amplified. TCR CDR3 regions were first amplified by RT-PCR with HTBI primers. TCRdb re-analysed the multiplex PCR reads in MiXCR, keeping a single row per CDR3 protein. The sample yields approximately 690,000 distinct CDR3 sequences, less than 25% seen once. The CDR3 length is 15 residues. The germline V gene has CDR1 MNHEY and CDR2 SVGAGI. The chain recombines TRBV6-5 with TRBJ1-1, with 9 bases that match TRBD1. This clonotype originated in a young man with Graves' ophthalmopathy. Sample: blood. The CDR3 sequence is CAGSYPGQGRTEAFF. The CDR3 bases are TGTGCCGGCAGTTACCCTGGACAGGGGCGCACTGAAGCTTTCTTT.